The source of this T cell receptor (beta chain) is a study of blood T cell repertoires in COVID-19. Study overall: PBMCs, B-cell-depleted T cells, or T cells provided the cDNA or gDNA that made up the material.

Germline V gene sequence: CDR1 SGHTS, CDR2 YDEGEE. The CDR3 length is 15 residues. The V and J ends lost 0 bases and 0 bases respectively, with 10 bases between them. The authors' processing: It was from reference gene primer amplification that nucleated cell counts were estimated. Here immunoSEQ multiplex PCR was the method, and the copy in TCRdb shows in-frame clones only, minus some. V, J and clone size derive from that table, while D and trimming were established from the DNA sequence. The repertoire has 88,000 or so clones, around nine tenths of them found once; the top ten carry 1.2%. In terms of age and location, participants ranged from about 18 to 95 years and lived in approximately 24 US areas. Cohorts were assigned according to the clinical history that participants reported.

Specimen: PBMCs or T cells enriched from blood (not recorded which). The sequence derives from a woman in her forties or fifties with acute COVID-19. The chain joins TRBV5-8 to TRBJ2-7, with no clear D. The CDR3 nucleotides read TGTGCCAGCAGCTTGGTTGGAGCTAGCTCCTACGAGCAGTACTTC. This codes for CASSLVGASSYEQYF.